These 30 T cell receptor beta chains were sequenced from one sample in a study of blood T cells in healthy people across ages. Primers used in a second PCR of about 6 to 11 cycles were a sample-barcoded 5' primer and a J-beta primer mix. Each CDR3 protein is one row after TCRdb ran MiXCR on the 5' RACE reads. The table includes under 2,000,000 distinct CDR3 sequences, roughly 50% detected once. Sequenced: blood. These receptors were obtained from a woman in her forties in good health.

The rearrangement joins TRBV6-5 to TRBJ1-5; D is unresolved. CDR3 length: 12 amino acids. The germline V gene has CDR1 MNHEY and CDR2 SVGAGI. Between the trimmed V and J ends, which lost 0 bases and 7 bases, there was a span of 4 bases. The CDR3 coding sequence is TGTGCCAGCAGTTACTCAGGGCAGCCCCAGCATTTT. It codes for CASSYSGQPQHF.

This clonotype appeared a few times. The chain is built from TRBV6-5 and TRBJ1-2; perhaps TRBD1 as D (5 bases). V was cut by 6 bases and J by 0 bases, with 14 bases left in between. CDR3 length: 15 amino acids. From germline, CDR1 is MNHEY and CDR2 SVGAGI. The CDR3 nucleotides are TGTGCCAGCAGCCAACGACAGACTCCTAACTATGGCTACACCTTC. Translating it yields CASSQRQTPNYGYTF.

The chain links TRBV12-3 or TRBV12-4 to TRBJ1-5; D might be TRBD1 (6 bases). The V gene lost 4 bases and the J gene lost 5 bases, with 15 bases spanning the gap. The CDR3 extends over 15 amino acids. The CDR3 DNA sequence: TGTGCCAGCAGTTGGGGGCAGTTGGTGTATCAGCCCCAGCATTTT. This codes for CASSWGQLVYQPQHF.

The chain employs TRBV7-2 and TRBJ2-5; D possibly matches TRBD1 or TRBD2 (5 bases each). This CDR3 region has 15 residues. V dropped 1 base and J dropped 7 bases, with 16 bases sitting between them. CDR1 is SGHTA, CDR2 FQGNSA, per germline. In DNA, the CDR3 is TGTGCCAGCAGCTTAGTCGGGGCTTCCGTCGGGACCCAGTACTTC. This sequence encodes CASSLVGASVGTQYF.

The chain links TRBV7-9 to TRBJ2-3; D uncertain. Between the trimmed V and J ends, which lost 5 bases and 4 bases, there was a span of 13 bases. Germline V gene lookup returns CDR1 SEHNR and CDR2 FQNEAQ (reference sequence). This CDR3 has 14 amino acids. Written as DNA, the CDR3 is TGTGCCAGCAGCCCGGAACAGAGATCAGATACGCAGTATTTT. Translating it yields CASSPEQRSDTQYF.

This clonotype was seen a few times. This chain joins TRBV6-2 or TRBV6-3 and TRBJ2-6, with D perhaps matching TRBD1 or TRBD2 (5 bases each). The V and J ends lost 8 bases and 0 bases respectively, with 11 bases between them. Germline loops: CDR1 MNHEY, CDR2 SVGEGT. CDR3 length: 15 amino acids. This CDR3 is CASGRGGSGANVLTF. CDR3 in DNA: TGTGCCAGCGGTCGTGGGGGCTCTGGGGCCAACGTCCTGACTTTC.

The chain combines TRBV5-5 with TRBJ2-5; D is unresolved. The J call may not be correct, given that the DNA end is closer to TRBJ2-7. Germline V gene lookup returns CDR1 SGHKS and CDR2 YYEKEE (reference sequence). The CDR3 is 14 amino acids. CDR3 region: CASSLGVVPYEQYF. CDR3 sequence (DNA): TGTGCCAGCAGCTTGGGGGTGGTACCCTACGAGCAGTACTTC.

The V gene is TRBV7-8, the J gene TRBJ2-7; D may be TRBD2 (6 bases). The DNA end is more similar to TRBJ2-5, so the J call may be wrong. CDR3 length: 15 amino acids. Germline values: CDR1 SGHVS, CDR2 FQNEAQ. As DNA, the CDR3 is TGTGCCAGCAGCTTAAGGCAGGGAGGTTATGAGACCCAGTACTTC. It is translated as CASSLRQGGYETQYF.

The chain carries TRBV5-5 and TRBJ2-1; the D is unclear. Germline V lookup: CDR1 SGHKS, CDR2 YYEKEE (reference sequence). This CDR3 contains 12 residues. V lost 0 bases and J 10 bases, leaving 8 bases between the germline ends. As DNA, the CDR3 is TGTGCCAGCAGCTTGGCCTTGGAGGAGCAGTTCTTC. Protein sequence: CASSLALEEQFF.

This rearrangement joins TRBV6-1 to TRBJ2-3; 15 positions agree with TRBD2. There are 18 residues in the CDR3. The germline CDR1 and CDR2 sequences are MNHNS and SASEGT. The V segment lost 5 bases and the J segment 7 bases; nucleotides outside the gene matches: 13. CDR3 coding DNA: TGTGCCAGCAGTAAACTCCGGCCCGGGACTAGCGGGGGGAATACGCAGTATTTT. Its protein is CASSKLRPGTSGGNTQYF.

The chain joins TRBV27 to TRBJ2-3; 9 nucleotides match TRBD2. Germline V lookup: CDR1 MNHEY, CDR2 SMNVEV (reference sequence). The V gene end was trimmed by 7 bases and the J gene end by 6 bases; junction bases not matched to a gene: 14. The CDR3 contains 16 residues. CDR3 bases: TGTGCCAGCAATAGCGGGGGCCCCAGCGGGGGGGATACGCAGTATTTT. Translation: CASNSGGPSGGDTQYF.

A few counts support this clonotype. The gene calls are TRBV6-2 or TRBV6-3 and TRBJ2-1; 10 bases align to TRBD2. V was clipped by 4 bases and J by 5 bases; unmatched bases: 8. CDR1 and CDR2 (germline): MNHEY, SVGEGT. This CDR3 contains 16 residues. The chain's CDR3 is CASSWSGTSANNEQFF. The CDR3 bases are TGTGCCAGCAGTTGGTCCGGGACTAGCGCAAACAATGAGCAGTTCTTC.

This clonotype was observed a few times. The chain couples TRBV29-1 to TRBJ1-2; D might be TRBD1 (5 bases). Germline V gene lookup returns CDR1 SQVTM and CDR2 ANQGSEA. The CDR3 runs to 12 residues. Trimming stripped 7 bases from V and 7 bases from J, with 16 bases between. The CDR3 sequence: CSGGDRGGGYTF. In nucleotides, the CDR3 is TGCAGCGGAGGGGACCGAGGTGGTGGCTACACCTTC.

This clonotype was counted once. The V and J genes are TRBV4-2 and TRBJ2-1; 9 nucleotides match TRBD1. CDR1 LGHNA and CDR2 YNFKEQ come from the germline V gene. Trimming at V came to 1 base and at J to 7 bases, leaving 5 bases not matched to a gene. The CDR3 loop spans 15 amino acids. CDR3 in DNA: TGTGCCAGCAGCCAAGGGACAGGGGTCGGTAATGAGCAGTTCTTC. It is translated as CASSQGTGVGNEQFF.

The rearrangement joins TRBV12-3 or TRBV12-4 to TRBJ2-5, with D possibly TRBD2 on 6 matching bases. The CDR3 has 14 amino acids. V was trimmed by 6 bases and J by 5 bases, leaving 16 bases between them. The CDR3 bases are TGTGCCAGCAGGCGGGACTCCGGGACGGAGACCCAGTACTTC. Its translation: CASRRDSGTETQYF.

This chain joins TRBV7-2 and TRBJ2-7; D not resolved. V shed 7 bases and J shed 1 base, with 11 bases lying between them. Germline V gene sequence: CDR1 SGHTA, CDR2 FQGNSA. This CDR3 spans 13 amino acids. The CDR3 loop is CASTQTVSYEQYF. The CDR3 DNA is TGTGCCAGCACCCAGACCGTATCCTACGAGCAGTACTTC.

The genes are TRBV6-2 or TRBV6-3 and TRBJ2-7, with D tentatively TRBD1 or TRBD2 (5 bases each). V lost 6 bases and J lost 12, with 12 bases in between. The CDR3 length is 10 residues. The germline V gene encodes CDR1 MNHEY and CDR2 SVGEGT. The chain's CDR3 is CASSNRDPYF. The CDR3 region has the DNA TGTGCCAGCAGCAATCGGGACCCGTACTTC.

This chain uses TRBV6-6 with TRBJ2-4; 7 bases are shared with TRBD1. V shed 3 bases and J 4 bases; nucleotides not matched to a gene: 12. The germline CDR1 and CDR2 sequences are MNHNY and SVGAGI (reference sequence). The length of the CDR3 is 17 residues. The CDR3 sequence is CASSYGTAKAGKNIQYF. The CDR3 nucleotides are TGTGCCAGCAGTTATGGGACAGCAAAAGCAGGGAAAAACATTCAGTACTTC.

The gene calls are TRBV18 and TRBJ2-1, with D unresolved. The CDR3 is 17 amino acids. CDR1 is KGHSH, CDR2 LQKENI, per germline. V lost 3 bases and J lost 0, with 15 bases in between. The CDR3 region has the DNA TGTGCCAGCTCACCTCCCGGACCTCCTAGCTCCTACAATGAGCAGTTCTTC. Protein sequence: CASSPPGPPSSYNEQFF.

The chain has TRBV29-1 and TRBJ2-5, with a weak D call TRBD1 (6 bases). The V end lost 4 bases, the J end lost 0 bases, and 9 bases lay between the germline ends. CDR3 length equals 13 residues. Looked up from germline, CDR1 is SQVTM and CDR2 is ANQGSEA. In nucleotides, the CDR3 is TGCAGCGTTGTCGGACAGTACCAAGAGACCCAGTACTTC. Protein: CSVVGQYQETQYF.

In this sample, this clonotype turned up once. The chain joins TRBV4-2 to TRBJ1-2; D is unclear. This CDR3 is built from 11 residues. CDR1 is LGHNA and CDR2 is YNFKEQ in the germline V gene. The germline V and J ends were trimmed by 0 bases and 8 bases, with 4 bases remaining between them. CDR3 region: CASSQELGYTF. CDR3 bases: TGTGCCAGCAGCCAAGAATTAGGCTACACCTTC.

The V call is TRBV6-4, the J call TRBJ1-4; no clear D gene. V was shortened by 5 bases and J by 5 bases, with 9 bases between the two germline ends. The CDR3 totals 13 residues. Germline V gene lookup returns CDR1 MRHNA and CDR2 SNTAGT. The CDR3 here is CASSRELNEKLFF. Here the CDR3 DNA reads TGTGCCAGCAGTCGGGAGTTAAATGAAAAACTGTTTTTT.

This clonotype was counted a few times. V and J are TRBV29-1 and TRBJ1-2; no definite D call. Trimming shortened V by 8 bases and J by 0 bases, and 4 bases separated the two germline ends. CDR3 length: 10 amino acids. The germline gives CDR1 SQVTM, CDR2 ANQGSEA. The CDR3 loop reads CSFANYGYTF. The CDR3 DNA is TGCAGCTTTGCTAACTATGGCTACACCTTC. The full variable domain, in which reference TRBV29-1 and TRBJ1-2 provide the parts outside the CDR3, is SAVISQKPSRDICQRGTSLTIQCQVDSQVTMMFWYRQQPGQSLTLIATANQGSEATYESGFVIDKFPISRPNLTFSTLTVSNMSPEDSSIYLCSFANYGYTFGSGTRLTVV.

The rearrangement links TRBV6-5 to TRBJ2-1; no clear D. Trimming took off 0 bases at V and 3 bases at J, with 18 bases between the two ends. Germline V gene lookup returns CDR1 MNHEY and CDR2 SVGAGI. CDR3 size: 18 residues. The CDR3 DNA follows: TGTGCCAGCAGTTACTCGAATATTGGCAGACCCAACTACAATGAGCAGTTCTTC. Protein sequence: CASSYSNIGRPNYNEQFF.

This rearrangement joins TRBV12-3 or TRBV12-4 to TRBJ2-1, with 7 bases matching TRBD2. After removal of 0 bases from V and 3 bases from J, the junction contained 5 bases not matched to a gene. This CDR3 is built from 16 residues. In DNA, the CDR3 is TGTGCCAGCAGTTTAGCGCTGCGGGGGAACTACAATGAGCAGTTCTTC. Its protein is CASSLALRGNYNEQFF.

CDR3 protein: CASSHEGAAGRNIQYF. Written as DNA, the CDR3 is TGTGCCAGCAGCCATGAAGGGGCCGCAGGGAGGAACATTCAGTACTTC. The J gene is TRBJ2-4, the V gene TRBV4-2, with a tentative D call TRBD2 (6 bases). This CDR3 comprises 16 residues. V was shortened by 3 bases and J by 7 bases, with 19 bases between the two germline ends. Germline-derived CDR1 and CDR2 are LGHNA and YNFKEQ.

This chain connects TRBV12-3 or TRBV12-4 to TRBJ2-3; 11 bases match TRBD2. CDR3 size: 15 residues. The ends lost 9 bases at V and 3 bases at J; junction bases unmatched: 8. CDR3 protein: CASRLAGIFTDTQYF. The CDR3 coding sequence is TGTGCCAGTCGACTAGCGGGGATTTTTACAGATACGCAGTATTTT.

In its sample, this clonotype was seen a few times. The chain employs TRBV20-1 and TRBJ2-4; a possible D gene is TRBD1 (6 bases). V dropped 5 bases and J dropped 3 bases, with 14 bases sitting between them. The CDR3 is made up of 14 amino acids. In germline, CDR1 is DFQATT, CDR2 SNEGSKA (reference sequence). CDR3 residues: CSAEDSVIKNIQYF. CDR3 sequence (DNA): TGCAGTGCTGAGGACAGCGTAATCAAAAACATTCAGTACTTC.

The table lists this clonotype with a few counts. The V call is TRBV4-3, the J call TRBJ2-5; D ambiguous. The last part of the DNA fits TRBJ2-7 better; the J call may be wrong. Germline values: CDR1 LGHNA, CDR2 YSLEER. This CDR3 is built from 13 residues. This CDR3 reads CASSQDPLNEQYF. DNA of the CDR3: TGCGCCAGCAGCCAAGACCCCCTCAACGAGCAGTACTTC.

Notes on this clonotype: Its ends do not fully match the called genes, so a read error is possible. CDR3 residues: CASSWDRAYGYTF. The CDR3 nucleotides read TGTGCCAGCAGTTGGGACAGGGCCTATGGCTACACCTTC. This chain joins TRBV5-1 and TRBJ1-2; 9 bases match TRBD1. CDR3 length: 13 amino acids. CDR1 and CDR2 (germline): SGHRS, YFSETQ.